Listed below are T cell receptor beta chains from one sample, sequenced in a study of T cell repertoires in cytomegalovirus infection. TCRdb fed the reads into MiXCR, producing one record per CDR3 protein. The sample lists 900,000 to 950,000 distinct CDR3 sequences; approximately 30% were seen once. The antigens of these receptors remain unknown. The sample in question was cultured CD8+ T cells from PBMCs, obtained from culture after CMV antigen stimulation. The receptors stem from a human donor in good health (CMV status not recorded). Some clones in this sample may be carry-over from other donors' samples. CDR3s include the opening cysteine and the closing phenylalanine or tryptophan. D genes are given only for firm matches. Clone size appears in some rows only: once, few, many, or a class for an expanded clone.

-,TRBV4-1,15,TRBJ2-1,TRBD1,TGCGCCAGCAGCCAGACCGGGACAGGGGCCGATGAGCAGTTCTTC,CASSQTGTGADEQFF
many,TRBV27,16,TRBJ2-6,TRBD1,TGTGCCAGCAGGGCAGGGGGAGACTCTGGGGCCAACGTCCTGACTTTC,CASRAGGDSGANVLTF
-,TRBV11-3,15,TRBJ2-5,-,TGTGCCAGCAGCTTTGGAGGGGGCTACCAAGAGACCCAGTACTTC,CASSFGGGYQETQYF
many,TRBV7-2,15,TRBJ2-7,-,TGTGCCAGCAGCTTAGGGGGTCTCTCCTCCTACGAGCAGTACTTC,CASSLGGLSSYEQYF
few,TRBV4-1,16,TRBJ2-3,TRBD1,TGCGCCAGCAGCCAAGAAGGACAGGGCATCACAGATACGCAGTATTTT,CASSQEGQGITDTQYF
-,TRBV6-6,14,TRBJ2-2,-,TGTGCCAGCAGTTCCGACGCCGGGCCCGGGGAGCTGTTTTTT,CASSSDAGPGELFF
-,TRBV9,14,TRBJ2-5,-,TGTGCCAGCAGCGTAGAGGCAGGGGACGAGACCCAGTACTTC,CASSVEAGDETQYF
-,TRBV19,13,TRBJ1-2,-,TGTGCCAGTACTCAGAGAGGGGTAGGTGGCTACACCTTC,CASTQRGVGGYTF
-,TRBV10-3,16,TRBJ1-5,TRBD1,TGTGCCATCAGTGAGTCGGGGACAGGGTCGAATCAGCCCCAGCATTTT,CAISESGTGSNQPQHF
few,TRBV20-1,14,TRBJ2-5,-,TGCAGTGCTAGAGATAAGGACTTGGTAGAGGAGCAGTACTTC,CSARDKDLVEEQYF
once,TRBV7-6,15,TRBJ2-4,TRBD1,TGTGCCAGCAGCTTAGGGACAGGGGGCGAAAACATTCAGTACTTC,CASSLGTGGENIQYF
-,TRBV5-1,16,TRBJ2-2,-,TGCGCCAGCAGCTCCTTTGGGGCAGCGAACACCGGGGAGCTGTTTTTT,CASSSFGAANTGELFF
few,TRBV19,15,TRBJ2-2,-,TGTGCCAGTAGTACCGTTCAGGGTTGGACCGGGGAGCTGTTTTTT,CASSTVQGWTGELFF
few,TRBV10-3,22,TRBJ2-6,-,TGTGCCATCCTCACACGAAGGGAACGAAATTTTGGGTCCAACTCTGGGGCCAACGTCCTGACTTTC,CAILTRRERNFGSNSGANVLTF
few,TRBV7-6,14,TRBJ1-1,-,TGTGCCAGCAGCTTACCCCTCGGGAACACTGAAGCTTTCTTT,CASSLPLGNTEAFF
many,TRBV12-3/TRBV12-4,15,TRBJ1-6,TRBD1,TGTGCCAGCACCCTGACAGGGGAAGGTAATTCACCCCTCCACTTT,CASTLTGEGNSPLHF
many,TRBV7-6,14,TRBJ1-6,-,TGTGCCAGCAGCTTACTAGGGTATCTCTCACCCCTCCACTTT,CASSLLGYLSPLHF
many,TRBV27,15,TRBJ1-6,-,TGTGCCAGCAGTCTTGACCGGGGTGGGAATTCACCCCTCCACTTT,CASSLDRGGNSPLHF
-,TRBV11-2,12,TRBJ2-5,-,TGTGCCACCTTTGCAATCCAAGAGACCCAGTACTTC,CATFAIQETQYF
-,TRBV10-3,16,TRBJ2-7,-,TGTGCCATCAGTGAGTCTCGCCGGCGGGATCCCTACGAGCAGTACTTC,CAISESRRRDPYEQYF
few,TRBV10-3,16,TRBJ2-3,TRBD2,TGTGCCATCAGTGAGTCTGGCGCGGGGGGCCTACCTGACCAGTATTTT,CAISESGAGGLPDQYF
few,TRBV7-9,15,TRBJ2-7,TRBD1,TGTGCCAGCAGCTTAGGGCCGGACAGGTTTCATGAGCAGTACTTC,CASSLGPDRFHEQYF
-,TRBV6-6,14,TRBJ1-5,-,TGTGCCAGCAGTTACGGATTTGGGGATCAGCCCCAGCATTTT,CASSYGFGDQPQHF
few,TRBV6-1,13,TRBJ2-2,-,TGTGCCAGCAAACCTCTGATCACCGGGGAGCTGTTTTTT,CASKPLITGELFF
-,TRBV27,14,TRBJ2-7,TRBD2,TGTGCCAGCAGTTCGCGGACTAGCGGCTACGAGCAGTACTTC,CASSSRTSGYEQYF